Reported below is one TCR beta chain. The CDR3 runs to 13 residues. The V gene lost 1 base and the J gene lost 4 bases, with 8 bases spanning the gap. Germline CDR1 reads SGHRS; CDR2 reads YFSETQ. This specimen comes from a study of STAT5B mutations in CD4+ large granular lymphocyte leukemia. In the original workflow: A productive frequency of 2.59 x 10-5 was the lowest detectable. Method: immunoSEQ multiplex PCR; TCRdb's copy keeps in-frame clones and lacks some. D and trimming were read from the DNA, whereas the V and J calls and clone size are those reported in that table. In the table there are thousands of clones, approximately 69% of which are singletons.

The chain joins TRBV5-1 to TRBJ1-2, with D uncertain. Material: PBMCs. This sequence originates from a woman aged 65 to 85 with CD4+ T-cell large granular lymphocyte leukemia. The CDR3 sequence: CASSLTAGYGYTF. CDR3 DNA: TGCGCCAGCAGCTTGACCGCGGGCTATGGCTACACCTTC.